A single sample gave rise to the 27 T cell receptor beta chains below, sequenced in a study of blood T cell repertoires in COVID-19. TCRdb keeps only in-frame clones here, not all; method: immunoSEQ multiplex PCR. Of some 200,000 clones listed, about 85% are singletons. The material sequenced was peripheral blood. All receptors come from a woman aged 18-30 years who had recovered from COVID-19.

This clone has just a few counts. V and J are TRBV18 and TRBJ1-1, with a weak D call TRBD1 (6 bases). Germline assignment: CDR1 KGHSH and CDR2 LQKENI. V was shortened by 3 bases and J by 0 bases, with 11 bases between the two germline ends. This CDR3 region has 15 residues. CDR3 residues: CASSPRQVMNTEAFF. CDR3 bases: TGTGCCAGCTCACCGAGACAGGTTATGAACACTGAAGCTTTCTTT.

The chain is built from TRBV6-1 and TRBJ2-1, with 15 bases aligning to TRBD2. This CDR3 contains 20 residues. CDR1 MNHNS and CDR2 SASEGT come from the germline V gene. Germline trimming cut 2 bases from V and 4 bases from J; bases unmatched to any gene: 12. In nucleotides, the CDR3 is TGTGCCAGCAGTGAAACCCGGACTAGCGGGAGGGCATCGGTATACAATGAGCAGTTCTTC. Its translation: CASSETRTSGRASVYNEQFF.

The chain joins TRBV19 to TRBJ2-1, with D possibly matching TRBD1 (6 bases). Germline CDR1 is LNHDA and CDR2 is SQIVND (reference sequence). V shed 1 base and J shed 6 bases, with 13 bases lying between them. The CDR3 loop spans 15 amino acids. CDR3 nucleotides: TGTGCCAGTAGTATAGTCTCGGGACAAATCAATGAGCAGTTCTTC. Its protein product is CASSIVSGQINEQFF.

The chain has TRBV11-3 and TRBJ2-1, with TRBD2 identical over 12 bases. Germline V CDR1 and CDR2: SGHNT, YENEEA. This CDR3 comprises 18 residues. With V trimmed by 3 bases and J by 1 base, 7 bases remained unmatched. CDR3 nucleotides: TGTGCCAGCAGCTTCGCGACTAGCGGGAGAGGGTCCTACAATGAGCAGTTCTTC. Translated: CASSFATSGRGSYNEQFF.

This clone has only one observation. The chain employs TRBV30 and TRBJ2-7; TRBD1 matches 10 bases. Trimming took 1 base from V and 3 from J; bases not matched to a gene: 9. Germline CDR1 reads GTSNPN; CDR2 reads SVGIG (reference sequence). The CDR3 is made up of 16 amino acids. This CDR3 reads CAWSGGDRGTYYEQYF. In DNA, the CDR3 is TGTGCCTGGAGTGGGGGGGACAGGGGCACCTACTACGAGCAGTACTTC.

CDR3 in amino acids: CASSSSGGPTETQYF. DNA of the CDR3: TGTGCCAGCAGTTCCTCAGGGGGTCCCACAGAGACCCAGTACTTC. V is TRBV6-5 and J is TRBJ2-5; 7 bases agree with TRBD1. The CDR3 contains 15 residues. V shed 4 bases and J 4 bases; nucleotides not matched to a gene: 9. CDR1 is MNHEY and CDR2 is SVGAGI in the germline V gene.

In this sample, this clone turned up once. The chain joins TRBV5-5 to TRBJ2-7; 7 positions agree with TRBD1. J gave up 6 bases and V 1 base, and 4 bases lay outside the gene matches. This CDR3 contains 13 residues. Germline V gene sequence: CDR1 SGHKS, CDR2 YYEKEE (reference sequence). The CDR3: CASSLWGTVEQYF. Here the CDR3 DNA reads TGTGCCAGCAGCTTGTGGGGGACAGTCGAGCAGTACTTC.

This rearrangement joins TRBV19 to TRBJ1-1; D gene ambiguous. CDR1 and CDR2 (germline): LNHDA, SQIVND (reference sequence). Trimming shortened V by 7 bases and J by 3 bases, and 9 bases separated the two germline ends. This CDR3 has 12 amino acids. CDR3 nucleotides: TGTGCCAGTACGCCGGGAGACACTGAAGCTTTCTTT. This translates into CASTPGDTEAFF. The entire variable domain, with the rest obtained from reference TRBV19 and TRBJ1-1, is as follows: DGGITQSPKYLFRKEGQNVTLSCEQNLNHDAMYWYRQDPGQGLRLIYYSQIVNDFQKGDIAEGYSVSREKKESFPLTVTSAQKNPTAFYLCASTPGDTEAFFGQGTRLTVV.

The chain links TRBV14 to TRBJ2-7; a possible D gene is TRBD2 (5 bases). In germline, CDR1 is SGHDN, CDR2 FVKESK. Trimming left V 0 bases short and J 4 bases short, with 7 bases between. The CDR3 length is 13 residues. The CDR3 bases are TGTGCCAGCAGCCAAGACACGGGGTACGAGCAGTACTTC. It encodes CASSQDTGYEQYF.

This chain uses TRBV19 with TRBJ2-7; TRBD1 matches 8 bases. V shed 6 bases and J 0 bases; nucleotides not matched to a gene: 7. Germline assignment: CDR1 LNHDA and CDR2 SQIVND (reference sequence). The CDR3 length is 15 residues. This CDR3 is CASSTRTGSSYEQYF. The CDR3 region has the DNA TGTGCCAGTAGCACTCGGACAGGGAGCTCCTACGAGCAGTACTTC. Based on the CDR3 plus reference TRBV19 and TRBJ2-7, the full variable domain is DGGITQSPKYLFRKEGQNVTLSCEQNLNHDAMYWYRQDPGQGLRLIYYSQIVNDFQKGDIAEGYSVSREKKESFPLTVTSAQKNPTAFYLCASSTRTGSSYEQYFGPGTRLTVT.

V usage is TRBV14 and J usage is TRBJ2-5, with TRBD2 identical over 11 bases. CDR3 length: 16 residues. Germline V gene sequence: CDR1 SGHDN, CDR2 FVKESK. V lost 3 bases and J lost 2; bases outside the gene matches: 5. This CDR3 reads CASSQGTSGPQETQYF. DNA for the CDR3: TGTGCCAGCAGCCAGGGGACTAGCGGACCACAAGAGACCCAGTACTTC.

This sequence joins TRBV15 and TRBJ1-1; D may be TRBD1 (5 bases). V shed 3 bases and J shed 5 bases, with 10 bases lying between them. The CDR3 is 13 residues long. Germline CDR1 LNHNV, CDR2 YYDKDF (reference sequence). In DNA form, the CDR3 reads TGTGCCACCAGCAGGAAGCGGGGGACTGAAGCTTTCTTT. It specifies CATSRKRGTEAFF. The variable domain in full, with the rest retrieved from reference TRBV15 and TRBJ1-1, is DAMVIQNPRYQVTQFGKPVTLSCSQTLNHNVMYWYQQKSSQAPKLLFHYYDKDFNNEADTPDNFQSRRPNTSFCFLDIRSPGLGDTAMYLCATSRKRGTEAFFGQGTRLTVV.

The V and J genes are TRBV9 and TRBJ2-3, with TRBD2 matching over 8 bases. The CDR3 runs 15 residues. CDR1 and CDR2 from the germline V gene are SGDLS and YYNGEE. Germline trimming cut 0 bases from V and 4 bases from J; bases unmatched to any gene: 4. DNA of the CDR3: TGTGCCAGCAGCGTAGCAGCGGGGGACCCAGATACGCAGTATTTT. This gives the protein CASSVAAGDPDTQYF.

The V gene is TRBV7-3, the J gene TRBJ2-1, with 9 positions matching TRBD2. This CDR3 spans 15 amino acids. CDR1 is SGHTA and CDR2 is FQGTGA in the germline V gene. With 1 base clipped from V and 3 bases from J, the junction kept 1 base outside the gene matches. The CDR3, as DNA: TGTGCCAGCAGCTTAAGGCGGGAGGGCTACAATGAGCAGTTCTTC. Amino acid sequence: CASSLRREGYNEQFF.

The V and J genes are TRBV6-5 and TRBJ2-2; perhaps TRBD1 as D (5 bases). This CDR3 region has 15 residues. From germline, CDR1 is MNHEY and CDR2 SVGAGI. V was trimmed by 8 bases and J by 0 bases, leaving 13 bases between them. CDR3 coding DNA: TGTGCCAGCGGGGCACAGCCAGCGAACACCGGGGAGCTGTTTTTT. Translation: CASGAQPANTGELFF.

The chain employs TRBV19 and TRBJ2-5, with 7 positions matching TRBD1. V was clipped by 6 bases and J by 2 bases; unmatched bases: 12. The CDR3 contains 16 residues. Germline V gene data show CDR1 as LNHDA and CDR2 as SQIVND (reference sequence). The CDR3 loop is CASRGGWDRIQETQYF. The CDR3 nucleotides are TGTGCCAGTAGGGGTGGTTGGGACAGAATTCAAGAGACCCAGTACTTC.

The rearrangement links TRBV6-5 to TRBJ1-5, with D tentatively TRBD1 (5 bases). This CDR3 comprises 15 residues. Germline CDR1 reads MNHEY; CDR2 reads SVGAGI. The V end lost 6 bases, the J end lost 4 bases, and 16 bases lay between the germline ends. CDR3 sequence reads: CASSPGLWGNQPQHF. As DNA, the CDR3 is TGTGCCAGCAGCCCGGGACTTTGGGGGAATCAGCCCCAGCATTTT.

The CDR3 reads CASSQDVQGAGNTIYF. The CDR3 DNA is TGTGCCAGCAGCCAAGACGTACAGGGGGCTGGAAACACCATATATTTT. The chain joins TRBV4-2 to TRBJ1-3; 8 positions match TRBD1. Trimming at V came to 0 bases and at J to 2 bases, leaving 3 bases not matched to a gene. The CDR3 contains 16 residues. Germline V gene lookup returns CDR1 LGHNA and CDR2 YNFKEQ.

In DNA, the CDR3 is TGCAGCGTTGCTGGCGGGTCGGCATACAATGAGCAGTTCTTC. It specifies CSVAGGSAYNEQFF. J is TRBJ2-1 and V is TRBV29-1, with D possibly TRBD2 on 5 matching bases. V was pared by 4 bases and J by 4 bases, with 14 bases between. The CDR3 loop spans 14 amino acids. The germline CDR1 and CDR2 sequences are SQVTM and ANQGSEA.

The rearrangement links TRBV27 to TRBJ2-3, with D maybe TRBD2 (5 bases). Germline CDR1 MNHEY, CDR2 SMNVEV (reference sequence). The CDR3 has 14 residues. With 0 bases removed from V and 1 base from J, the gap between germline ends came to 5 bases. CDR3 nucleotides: TGTGCCAGCAGTTTATCAGCGGGCACAGATACGCAGTATTTT. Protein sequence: CASSLSAGTDTQYF.

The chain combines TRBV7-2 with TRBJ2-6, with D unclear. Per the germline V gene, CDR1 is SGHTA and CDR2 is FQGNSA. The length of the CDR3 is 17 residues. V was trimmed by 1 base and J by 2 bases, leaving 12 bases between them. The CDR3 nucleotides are TGTGCCAGCAGCTTAGGTCGGTTCTCGGCTGGGGCCAACGTCCTGACTTTC. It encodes CASSLGRFSAGANVLTF.

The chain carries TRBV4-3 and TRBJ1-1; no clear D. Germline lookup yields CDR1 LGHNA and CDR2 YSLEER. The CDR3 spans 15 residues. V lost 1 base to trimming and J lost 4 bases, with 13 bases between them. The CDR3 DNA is TGCGCCAGCAGCCAAGTCCCGGGATCGGGCACTGAAGCTTTCTTT. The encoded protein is CASSQVPGSGTEAFF.

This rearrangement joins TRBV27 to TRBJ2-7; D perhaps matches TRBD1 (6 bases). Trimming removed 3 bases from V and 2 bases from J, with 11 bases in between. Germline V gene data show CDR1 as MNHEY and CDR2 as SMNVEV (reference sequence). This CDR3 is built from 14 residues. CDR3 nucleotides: TGTGCCAGCAGTTTTGGGGGCGGTCCCTACGAGCAGTACTTC. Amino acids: CASSFGGGPYEQYF.

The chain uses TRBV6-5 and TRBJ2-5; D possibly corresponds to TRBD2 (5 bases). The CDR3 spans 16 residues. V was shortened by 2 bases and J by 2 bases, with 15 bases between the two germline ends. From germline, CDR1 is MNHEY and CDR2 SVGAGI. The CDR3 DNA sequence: TGTGCCAGCAGTTACACTACTAGTGCGAGGCAAGAGACCCAGTACTTC. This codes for CASSYTTSARQETQYF.

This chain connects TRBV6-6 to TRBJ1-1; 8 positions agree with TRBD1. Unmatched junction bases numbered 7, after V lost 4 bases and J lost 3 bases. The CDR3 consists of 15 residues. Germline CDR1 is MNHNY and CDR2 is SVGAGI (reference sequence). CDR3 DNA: TGTGCCAGCAGTTCTAGGACAGGGAAGGACACTGAAGCTTTCTTT. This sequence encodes CASSSRTGKDTEAFF.

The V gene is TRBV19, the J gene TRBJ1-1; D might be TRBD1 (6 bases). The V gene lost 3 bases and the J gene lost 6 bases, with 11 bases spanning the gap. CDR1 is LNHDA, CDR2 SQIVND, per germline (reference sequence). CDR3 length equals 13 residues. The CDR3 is CASSIAGAAEAFF. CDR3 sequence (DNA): TGTGCCAGTAGTATCGCAGGGGCCGCTGAAGCTTTCTTT.

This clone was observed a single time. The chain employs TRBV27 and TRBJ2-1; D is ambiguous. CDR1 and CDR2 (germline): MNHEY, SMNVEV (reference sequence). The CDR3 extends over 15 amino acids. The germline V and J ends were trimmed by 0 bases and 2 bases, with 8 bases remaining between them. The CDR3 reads CASSLSVSAYNEQFF. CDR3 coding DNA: TGTGCCAGCAGTTTATCAGTTTCGGCCTACAATGAGCAGTTCTTC.